The entry that follows covers one TCR beta chain sequence. Trimming cost V 3 bases and J 3 bases, with 11 bases left between them. CDR1 is MRHNA and CDR2 is SNTAGT in the germline V gene. The CDR3 has 15 amino acids. Combining a sample-barcoded 5' primer with a J-beta primer mix, a second PCR ran for about 6 to 12 cycles. Tagging of each cDNA molecule was performed by a template-switch adaptor with 12 random nucleotides. From the 5' RACE reads, TCRdb called clonotypes with MiXCR, one entry per CDR3 protein. The sample includes about 1.4 million distinct CDR3 sequences, 55% to 75% of them seen just once. This entry comes from a study of blood T cells in healthy people across ages.

Sequencing was carried out using blood. The V gene is TRBV6-4, the J gene TRBJ2-2; D ambiguous. The TCR comes from a young man in good health. The CDR3 sequence is CASSESPSDTGELFF. In DNA form, the CDR3 reads TGTGCCAGCAGTGAGTCTCCCTCCGACACCGGGGAGCTGTTTTTT.